This TCR beta chain was sequenced in a study of shared clonotypes between healthy human individuals. Overall study: CD4 naive cells filled three plates per donor, CD4 memory three, CD8 naive two and CD8 memory one. Overall study results and limits: Compared with clonotypes that all four donors shared, non-shared clonotypes had lower generation probabilities.

Execution of the assay was at deep level. Clones were sequenced by immunoSEQ multiplex PCR, and TCRdb holds only the in-frame ones, with some missing. The sample has about 380,000 clones; about 96% are singletons. Comments on this clone: Its specificity is not known.

Those who donated were healthy HIV-negative adults, with no recent acute infections or vaccinations reported. Source material: memory CD8+ T cells sorted from blood. Documented subset: CD45RO+ cells pooled with CCR7-negative TemRA cells. The receptor comes from a man aged 30 to 39 in good health.

Written as DNA, the CDR3 is TGCAGTGCTGTAGGGGGAACTGAAGCTTTCTTT. As protein: CSAVGGTEAFF. The chain combines TRBV20-1 with TRBJ1-1; D perhaps matches TRBD1 (6 bases). V lost 5 bases, J lost 5 bases, and 9 bases lay in between. From germline, CDR1 is DFQATT and CDR2 SNEGSKA (reference sequence). The CDR3 is 11 residues long.